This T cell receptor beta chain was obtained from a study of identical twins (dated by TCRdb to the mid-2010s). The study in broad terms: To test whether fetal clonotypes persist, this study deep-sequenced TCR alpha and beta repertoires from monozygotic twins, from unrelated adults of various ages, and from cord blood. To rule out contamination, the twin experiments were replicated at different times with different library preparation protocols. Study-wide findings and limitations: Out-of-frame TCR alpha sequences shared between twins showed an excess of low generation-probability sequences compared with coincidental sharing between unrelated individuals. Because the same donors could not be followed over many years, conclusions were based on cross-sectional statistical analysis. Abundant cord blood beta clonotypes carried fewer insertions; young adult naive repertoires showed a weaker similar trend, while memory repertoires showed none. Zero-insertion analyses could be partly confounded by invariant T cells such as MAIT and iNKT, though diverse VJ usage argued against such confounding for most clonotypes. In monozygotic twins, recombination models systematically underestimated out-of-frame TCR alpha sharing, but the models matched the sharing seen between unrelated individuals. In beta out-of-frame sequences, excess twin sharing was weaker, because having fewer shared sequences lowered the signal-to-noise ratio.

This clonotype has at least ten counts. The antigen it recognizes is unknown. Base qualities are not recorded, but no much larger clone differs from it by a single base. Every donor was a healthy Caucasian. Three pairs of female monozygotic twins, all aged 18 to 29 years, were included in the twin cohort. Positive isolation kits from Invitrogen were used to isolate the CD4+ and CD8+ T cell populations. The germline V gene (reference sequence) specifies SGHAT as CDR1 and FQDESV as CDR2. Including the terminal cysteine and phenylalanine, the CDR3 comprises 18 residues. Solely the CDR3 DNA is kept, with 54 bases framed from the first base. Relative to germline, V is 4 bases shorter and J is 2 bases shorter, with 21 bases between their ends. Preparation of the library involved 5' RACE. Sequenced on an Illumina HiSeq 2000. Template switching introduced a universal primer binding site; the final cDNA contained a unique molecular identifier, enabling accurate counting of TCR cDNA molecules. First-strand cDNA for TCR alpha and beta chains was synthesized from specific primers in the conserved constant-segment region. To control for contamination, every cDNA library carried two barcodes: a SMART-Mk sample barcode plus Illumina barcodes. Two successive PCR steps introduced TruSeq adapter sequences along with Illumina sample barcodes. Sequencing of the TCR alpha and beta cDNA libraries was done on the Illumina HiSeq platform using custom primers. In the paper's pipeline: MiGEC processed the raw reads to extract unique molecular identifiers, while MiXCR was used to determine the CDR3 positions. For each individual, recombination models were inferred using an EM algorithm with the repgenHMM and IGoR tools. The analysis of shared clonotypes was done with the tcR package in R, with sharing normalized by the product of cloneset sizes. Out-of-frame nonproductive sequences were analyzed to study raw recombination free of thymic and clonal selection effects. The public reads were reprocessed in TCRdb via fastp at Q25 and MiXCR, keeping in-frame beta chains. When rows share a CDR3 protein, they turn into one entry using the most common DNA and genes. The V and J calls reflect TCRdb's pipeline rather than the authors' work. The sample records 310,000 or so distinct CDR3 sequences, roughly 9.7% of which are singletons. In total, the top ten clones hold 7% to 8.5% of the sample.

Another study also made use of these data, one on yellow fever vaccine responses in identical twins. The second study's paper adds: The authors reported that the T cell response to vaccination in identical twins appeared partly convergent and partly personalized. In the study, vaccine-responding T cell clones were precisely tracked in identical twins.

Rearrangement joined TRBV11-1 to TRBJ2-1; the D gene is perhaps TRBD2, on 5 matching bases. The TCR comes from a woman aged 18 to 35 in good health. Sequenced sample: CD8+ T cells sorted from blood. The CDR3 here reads CASSSLLASHPTYNEQFF. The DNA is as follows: TGTGCCAGCAGCTCTCTCCTAGCTAGCCACCCAACCTACAATGAGCAGTTCTTC.